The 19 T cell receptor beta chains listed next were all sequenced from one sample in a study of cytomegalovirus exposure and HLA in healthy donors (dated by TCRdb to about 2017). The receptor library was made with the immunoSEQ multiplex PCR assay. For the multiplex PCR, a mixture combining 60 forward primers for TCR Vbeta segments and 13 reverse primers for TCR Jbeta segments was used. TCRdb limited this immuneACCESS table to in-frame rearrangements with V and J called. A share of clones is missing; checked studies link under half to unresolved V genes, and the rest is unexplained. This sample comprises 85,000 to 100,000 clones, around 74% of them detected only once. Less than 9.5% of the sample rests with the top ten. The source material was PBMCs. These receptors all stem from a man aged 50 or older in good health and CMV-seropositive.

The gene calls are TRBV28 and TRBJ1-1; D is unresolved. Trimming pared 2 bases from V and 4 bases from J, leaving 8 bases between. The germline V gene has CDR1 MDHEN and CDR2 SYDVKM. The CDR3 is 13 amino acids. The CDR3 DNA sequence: TGTGCCAGCAGTTTAGTCGGCGGCACTGAAGCTTTCTTT. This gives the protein CASSLVGGTEAFF.

As DNA, the CDR3 is TGTGCCAGCTCCCAAGGACAGGGGGCCCCAACTAATGAAAAACTGTTTTTT. Translating gives CASSQGQGAPTNEKLFF. The chain joins TRBV27 to TRBJ1-4, with TRBD1 matching over 11 bases. CDR1 and CDR2 from the germline V gene are MNHEY and SMNVEV (reference sequence). V gave up 8 bases and J gave up 0 bases; unmatched junction bases: 8. The CDR3 extends over 17 amino acids.

The CDR3 protein is CATSRDHSQPQHF. The CDR3 DNA follows: TGTGCCACCAGCAGAGATCATAGTCAGCCCCAGCATTTT. The chain links TRBV15 to TRBJ1-5, with D unresolved. The CDR3 covers 13 residues. Germline assignment: CDR1 LNHNV and CDR2 YYDKDF (reference sequence). The V end lost 0 bases, the J end lost 6 bases, and 6 bases lay between the germline ends.

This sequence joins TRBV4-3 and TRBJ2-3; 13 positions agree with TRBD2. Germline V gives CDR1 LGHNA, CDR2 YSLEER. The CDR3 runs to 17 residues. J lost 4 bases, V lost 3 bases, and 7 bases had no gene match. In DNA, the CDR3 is TGCGCCAGCAGCCAGGGGCGACTAGCGGGGGGCTCAGATACGCAGTATTTT. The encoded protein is CASSQGRLAGGSDTQYF.

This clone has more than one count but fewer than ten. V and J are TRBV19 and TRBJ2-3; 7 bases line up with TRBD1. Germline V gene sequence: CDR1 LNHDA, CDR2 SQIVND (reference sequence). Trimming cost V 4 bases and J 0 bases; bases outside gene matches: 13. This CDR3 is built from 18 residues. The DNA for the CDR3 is TGTGCCAGTAGTAGCCGGGACAGTGGGGGATCTAGCACAGATACGCAGTATTTT. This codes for CASSSRDSGGSSTDTQYF.

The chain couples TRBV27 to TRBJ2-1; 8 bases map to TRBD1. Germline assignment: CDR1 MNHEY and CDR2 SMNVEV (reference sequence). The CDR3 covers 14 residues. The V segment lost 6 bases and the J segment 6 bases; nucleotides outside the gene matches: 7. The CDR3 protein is CASSMTGDGNEQFF. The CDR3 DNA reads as TGTGCCAGCAGCATGACAGGGGACGGCAATGAGCAGTTCTTC.

CDR3 DNA sequence: TGCGCCAGCAGCCAAGATCAGGCAGGGGCTAATTCACCCCTCCACTTT. Protein product: CASSQDQAGANSPLHF. This chain uses TRBV4-3 with TRBJ1-6; weak D call: TRBD1 (6 bases). Germline lookup yields CDR1 LGHNA and CDR2 YSLEER. The CDR3 length is 16 residues. The V end was cut by 0 bases, the J end by 6 bases, with 12 bases between.

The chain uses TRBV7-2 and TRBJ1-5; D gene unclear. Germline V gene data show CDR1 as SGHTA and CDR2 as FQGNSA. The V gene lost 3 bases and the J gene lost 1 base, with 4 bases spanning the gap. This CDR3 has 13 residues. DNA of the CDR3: TGTGCCAGCAGCTTTACAAGCAATCAGCCCCAGCATTTT. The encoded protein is CASSFTSNQPQHF.

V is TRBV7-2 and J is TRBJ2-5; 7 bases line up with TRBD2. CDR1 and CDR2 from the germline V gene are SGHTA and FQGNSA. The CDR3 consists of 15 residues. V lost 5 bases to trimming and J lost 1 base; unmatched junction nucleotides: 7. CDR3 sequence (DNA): TGTGCCAGCAGCCCGCAGCGGGGCCCCCAAGAGACCCAGTACTTC. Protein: CASSPQRGPQETQYF.

CDR3 in DNA: TGCGCCAGCAGCCAAGATGATTACAGCTCTGGAAACACCATATATTTT. Translated, it gives CASSQDDYSSGNTIYF. The chain recombines TRBV4-3 with TRBJ1-3; no definite D call. The CDR3 has 16 residues. Trimming removed 0 bases at V and 0 bases at J, with 9 bases between. CDR1 and CDR2 from the germline V gene are LGHNA and YSLEER.

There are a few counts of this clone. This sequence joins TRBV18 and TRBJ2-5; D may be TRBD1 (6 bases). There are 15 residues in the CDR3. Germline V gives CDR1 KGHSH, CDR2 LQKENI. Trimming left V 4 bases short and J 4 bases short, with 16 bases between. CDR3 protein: CASSRDTARGETQYF. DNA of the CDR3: TGTGCCAGCTCACGGGACACCGCGAGGGGAGAGACCCAGTACTTC.

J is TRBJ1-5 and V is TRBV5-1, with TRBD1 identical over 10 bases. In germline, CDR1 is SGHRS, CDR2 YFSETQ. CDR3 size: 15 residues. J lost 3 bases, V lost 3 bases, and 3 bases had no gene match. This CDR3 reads CASSSGTGDNQPQHF. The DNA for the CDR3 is TGCGCCAGCAGCTCCGGGACAGGGGACAATCAGCCCCAGCATTTT.

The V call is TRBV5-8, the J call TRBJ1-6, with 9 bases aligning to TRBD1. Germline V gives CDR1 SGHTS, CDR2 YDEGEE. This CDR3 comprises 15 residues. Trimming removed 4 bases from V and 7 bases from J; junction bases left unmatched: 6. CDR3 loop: CASSLRDRANSPLHF. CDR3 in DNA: TGTGCCAGCAGCCTACGGGACAGGGCCAATTCACCCCTCCACTTT.

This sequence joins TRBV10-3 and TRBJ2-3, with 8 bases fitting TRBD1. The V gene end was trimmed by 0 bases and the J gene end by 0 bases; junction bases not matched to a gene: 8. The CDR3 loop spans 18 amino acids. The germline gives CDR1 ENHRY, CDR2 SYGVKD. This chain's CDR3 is CAISESTGGFSSTDTQYF. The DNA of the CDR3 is TGTGCCATCAGTGAGTCCACAGGGGGTTTTTCTAGCACAGATACGCAGTATTTT.

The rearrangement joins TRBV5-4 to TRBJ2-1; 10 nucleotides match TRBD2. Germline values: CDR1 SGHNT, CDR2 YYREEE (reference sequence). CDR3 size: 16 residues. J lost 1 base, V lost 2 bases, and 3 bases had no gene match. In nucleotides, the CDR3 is TGTGCCAGCAGCTTCGCTAGCGGGGGATCCTACAATGAGCAGTTCTTC. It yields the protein CASSFASGGSYNEQFF.

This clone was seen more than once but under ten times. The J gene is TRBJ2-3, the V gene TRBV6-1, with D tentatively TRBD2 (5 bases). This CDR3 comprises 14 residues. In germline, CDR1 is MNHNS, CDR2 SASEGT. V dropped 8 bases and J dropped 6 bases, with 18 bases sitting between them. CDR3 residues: CASERIRLTDTQYF. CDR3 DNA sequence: TGTGCCAGCGAAAGGATAAGACTAACGGATACGCAGTATTTT.

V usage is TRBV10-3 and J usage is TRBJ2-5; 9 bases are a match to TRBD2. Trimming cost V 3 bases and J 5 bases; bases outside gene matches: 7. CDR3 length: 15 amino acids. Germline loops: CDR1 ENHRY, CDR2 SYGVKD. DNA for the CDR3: TGTGCCATCAGTGACCTGCGGGGGGGCTCGGAGACCCAGTACTTC. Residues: CAISDLRGGSETQYF.

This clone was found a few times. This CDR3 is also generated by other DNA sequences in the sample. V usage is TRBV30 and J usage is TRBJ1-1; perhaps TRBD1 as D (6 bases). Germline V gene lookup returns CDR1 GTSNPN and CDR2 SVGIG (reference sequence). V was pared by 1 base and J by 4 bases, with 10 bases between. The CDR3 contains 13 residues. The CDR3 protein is CAWSGTEGTEAFF. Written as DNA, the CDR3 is TGTGCCTGGAGTGGGACAGAGGGCACTGAAGCTTTCTTT. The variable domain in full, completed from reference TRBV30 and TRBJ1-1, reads SQTIHQWPATLVQPVGSPLSLECTVEGTSNPNLYWYRQAAGRGLQLLFYSVGIGQISSEVPQNLSASRPQDRQFILSSKKLLLSDSGFYLCAWSGTEGTEAFFGQGTRLTVV.

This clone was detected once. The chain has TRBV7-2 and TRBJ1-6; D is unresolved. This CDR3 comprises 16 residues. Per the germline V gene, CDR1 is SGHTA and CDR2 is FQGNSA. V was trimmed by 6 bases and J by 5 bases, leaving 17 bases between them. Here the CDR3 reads CASRTGGGVDNSPLHF. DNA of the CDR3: TGTGCCAGCAGAACGGGAGGCGGGGTCGATAATTCACCCCTCCACTTT.